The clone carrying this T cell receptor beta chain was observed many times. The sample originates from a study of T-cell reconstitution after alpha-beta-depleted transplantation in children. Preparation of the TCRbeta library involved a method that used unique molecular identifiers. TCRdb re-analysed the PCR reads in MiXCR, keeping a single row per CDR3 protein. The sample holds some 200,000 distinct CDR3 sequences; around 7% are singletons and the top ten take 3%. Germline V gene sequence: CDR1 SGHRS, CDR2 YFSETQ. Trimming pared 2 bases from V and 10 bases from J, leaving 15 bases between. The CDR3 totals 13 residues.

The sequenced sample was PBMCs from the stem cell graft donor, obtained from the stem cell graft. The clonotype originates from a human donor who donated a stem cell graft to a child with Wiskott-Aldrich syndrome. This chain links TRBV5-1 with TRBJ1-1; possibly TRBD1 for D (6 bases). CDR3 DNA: TGCGCCAGCAGCTTTGTTGGGGGCAGGGGAGCTTTCTTT. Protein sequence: CASSFVGGRGAFF.